Shown below are 15 T cell receptor beta chains from a single sample sequenced in a study of T cell repertoires in cytomegalovirus infection. These receptors are not linked to any known antigen. TCRdb re-called the reads with MiXCR, one entry per CDR3 protein. The sample shows around 430,000 distinct CDR3 sequences, 42% of them seen only once. The source material was cultured PBMCs, sampled from culture after CMV antigen stimulation. The receptors shown here come from a human donor in good health (CMV status not recorded). Some clones in this sample may be carry-over from other donors' samples.

J is TRBJ2-1 and V is TRBV6-2 or TRBV6-3, with 7 bases fitting TRBD2. The CDR3 spans 21 residues. Looked up from germline, CDR1 is MNHEY and CDR2 is SVGEGT. Losses at the gene ends were 6 bases for V and 0 bases for J; bases not matched to a gene: 23. This CDR3 is CASSPGEGSLPPVGSYNEQFF. Written as DNA, the CDR3 is TGTGCCAGCAGCCCTGGGGAGGGTTCGTTGCCCCCGGTAGGCTCCTACAATGAGCAGTTCTTC.

V is TRBV12-3 or TRBV12-4 and J is TRBJ2-1, with 11 bases aligning to TRBD2. The CDR3 covers 16 residues. V shed 6 bases, J shed 0 bases, and the junction held 4 bases outside the gene matches. CDR3 bases: TGTGCCAGCAGGGGACTAGCGGAGAGCTCCTACAATGAGCAGTTCTTC. Translating gives CASRGLAESSYNEQFF.

This rearrangement joins TRBV6-1 to TRBJ2-7; a weak D match, TRBD2 (5 bases). Trimming took off 3 bases at V and 1 base at J, with 13 bases between the two ends. The CDR3 extends over 15 amino acids. Germline assignment: CDR1 MNHNS and CDR2 SASEGT. CDR3: CASSDLSGRSYEQYF. CDR3 coding DNA: TGTGCCAGCAGTGACCTGAGCGGTAGGTCCTACGAGCAGTACTTC.

The J gene is TRBJ2-1, the V gene TRBV6-2 or TRBV6-3; 9 bases line up with TRBD2. The CDR3 consists of 17 residues. The J segment lost 4 bases and the V segment lost 3 bases, leaving 10 bases of the junction unmatched. Germline-derived CDR1 and CDR2 are MNHEY and SVGEGT. The chain's CDR3 is CASSYHIAGDAYNEQFF. For the CDR3, the DNA is TGTGCCAGCAGTTATCATATAGCGGGGGACGCATACAATGAGCAGTTCTTC.

The chain employs TRBV7-9 and TRBJ2-1, with 8 bases identical to TRBD2. Germline trimming cut 5 bases from V and 0 bases from J; bases unmatched to any gene: 9. Per the germline V gene, CDR1 is SEHNR and CDR2 is FQNEAQ (reference sequence). CDR3 length: 17 residues. The DNA of the CDR3 is TGTGCCAGCAGCCAGAGACTAGCGCTGAGCTCCTACAATGAGCAGTTCTTC. The encoded protein is CASSQRLALSSYNEQFF.

This clonotype came up a few times. V and J are TRBV7-2 and TRBJ1-2; the D is unclear. V was trimmed by 4 bases and J by 5 bases, leaving 11 bases between them. The CDR3 extends over 13 amino acids. The germline CDR1 and CDR2 sequences are SGHTA and FQGNSA. The CDR3 protein is CASSSRRSYGYTF. The CDR3, as DNA: TGTGCCAGCAGCTCCCGACGGAGTTATGGCTACACCTTC.

This clonotype appeared a few times. The chain uses TRBV6-1 and TRBJ2-3; TRBD1 might be the D (6 bases). Per germline, CDR1 MNHNS and CDR2 SASEGT. The CDR3 runs to 13 residues. Trimming cost V 4 bases and J 2 bases, with 7 bases left between them. Here the CDR3 reads CASSGGHTDTQYF. CDR3 in DNA: TGTGCCAGCAGTGGGGGACACACAGATACGCAGTATTTT.

This clonotype was found many times. The chain couples TRBV28 to TRBJ1-6; 9 nucleotides agree with TRBD1. The germline V gene has CDR1 MDHEN and CDR2 SYDVKM. V was clipped by 5 bases and J by 14 bases; unmatched bases: 16. The CDR3 contains 16 residues. The CDR3: CASSKSQGAWREALHF. The CDR3, as DNA: TGTGCCAGCAGTAAATCACAGGGGGCCTGGAGGGAGGCCCTCCACTTT.

This clonotype appeared a few times. The chain links TRBV4-1 to TRBJ2-4, with a tentative D call TRBD2 (5 bases). V was trimmed by 4 bases and J by 5 bases, leaving 15 bases between them. Looked up from germline, CDR1 is MGHRA and CDR2 is YSYEKL. The CDR3 totals 15 residues. The CDR3: CASSRGPGSENIQYF. In DNA, the CDR3 is TGCGCCAGCAGCCGAGGGCCGGGGTCCGAAAACATTCAGTACTTC.

The CDR3 region is CASSYDGYNEQFF. The DNA for the CDR3 is TGTGCCAGCAGTTACGACGGATACAATGAGCAGTTCTTC. The J gene is TRBJ2-1, the V gene TRBV7-6; D gene ambiguous. The CDR3 spans 13 residues. In germline, CDR1 is SGHVS, CDR2 FNYEAQ. The V and J ends lost 6 bases and 4 bases respectively, with 10 bases between them.

This rearrangement joins TRBV24-1 to TRBJ2-1; 9 nucleotides agree with TRBD1. Germline CDR1 KGHDR, CDR2 SFDVKD. Losses at the gene ends were 1 base for V and 6 bases for J; bases not matched to a gene: 6. This CDR3 comprises 16 residues. The CDR3 bases are TGTGCCACCAGTGATTTTAGGGGGACAGGGAGCAATGAGCAGTTCTTC. It encodes CATSDFRGTGSNEQFF.

This chain uses TRBV28 with TRBJ1-3; D possibly corresponds to TRBD1 (5 bases). This CDR3 has 15 amino acids. V dropped 7 bases and J dropped 0 bases, with 13 bases sitting between them. Germline V gene sequence: CDR1 MDHEN, CDR2 SYDVKM. The CDR3 bases are TGTGCCAGCATCCGGGGCCCTAGCTCTGGAAACACCATATATTTT. Residues: CASIRGPSSGNTIYF.

This chain uses TRBV28 with TRBJ2-7; D not certain. Germline values: CDR1 MDHEN, CDR2 SYDVKM. This CDR3 has 12 residues. Trimming removed 8 bases from V and 0 bases from J, with 8 bases in between. CDR3 protein: CASRSASYEQYF. In nucleotides, the CDR3 is TGTGCCAGCCGTAGTGCCTCCTACGAGCAGTACTTC.

The V call is TRBV18, the J call TRBJ2-1; TRBD2 matches 13 bases. V lost 3 bases and J lost 6; bases outside the gene matches: 8. CDR3 size: 17 residues. The V gene's germline CDR1 is KGHSH and CDR2 LQKENI. CDR3 coding DNA: TGTGCCAGCTCACCTGGGACTAGCGGGATTGGGGCCAATGAGCAGTTCTTC. This codes for CASSPGTSGIGANEQFF.

The J gene is TRBJ1-6, the V gene TRBV6-6, with 9 positions matching TRBD1. After removal of 5 bases from V and 10 bases from J, the junction contained 9 bases not matched to a gene. This CDR3 comprises 15 residues. CDR1 is MNHNY and CDR2 is SVGAGI in the germline V gene (reference sequence). The CDR3 coding sequence is TGTGCCAGCAGTAACCAGGGACAGGGCGACTCACCCCTCCACTTT. Its protein product is CASSNQGQGDSPLHF.